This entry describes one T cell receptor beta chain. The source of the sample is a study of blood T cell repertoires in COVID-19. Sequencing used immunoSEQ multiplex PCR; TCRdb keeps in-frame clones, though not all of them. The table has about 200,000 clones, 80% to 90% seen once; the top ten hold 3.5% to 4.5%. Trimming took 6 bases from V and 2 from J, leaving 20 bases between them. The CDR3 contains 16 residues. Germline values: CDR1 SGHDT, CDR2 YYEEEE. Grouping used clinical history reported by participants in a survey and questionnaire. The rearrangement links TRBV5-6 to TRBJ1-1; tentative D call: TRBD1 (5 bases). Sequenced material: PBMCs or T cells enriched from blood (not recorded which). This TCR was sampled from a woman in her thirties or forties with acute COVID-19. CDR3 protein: CASTQTGGEFNTEAFF. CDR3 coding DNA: TGTGCCAGCACCCAAACGGGGGGTGAATTTAACACTGAAGCTTTCTTT.